Following are 26 T cell receptor beta chains from one sample sequenced in a study of blood T cell repertoires in COVID-19. Profiling relied on immunoSEQ multiplex PCR, and the TCRdb table lists in-frame clones only, not all of them. Altogether around 97,000 clones are present, around nine tenths being singletons, with the ten largest covering approximately 3.1%. The sequenced sample consisted of peripheral blood. The receptors here all came from a man between 50 and 59 years old in a cohort sampled during active COVID-19.

The chain combines TRBV5-8 with TRBJ1-6; tentative D call: TRBD1 (6 bases). From germline, CDR1 is SGHTS and CDR2 YDEGEE. V lost 0 bases, J lost 3 bases, and 10 bases lay in between. The CDR3 contains 16 residues. The CDR3 region is CASSLGGQFYNSPLHF. The CDR3 DNA sequence: TGTGCCAGCAGCTTGGGCGGACAGTTCTATAATTCACCCCTCCACTTT. Complete variable domain (other parts from reference TRBV5-8 and TRBJ1-6): EAGVTQSPTHLIKTRGQQATLRCSPISGHTSVYWYQQALGLGLQFLLWYDEGEERNRGNFPPRFSGRQFPNYSSELNVNALELEDSALYLCASSLGGQFYNSPLHFGNGTRLTVT.

This sequence joins TRBV10-2 and TRBJ2-3; TRBD2 aligns across 15 bases. Germline V gives CDR1 WSHSY, CDR2 SAAADI. V lost 0 bases, J lost 0 bases, and 10 bases stayed unmatched. The CDR3 runs to 21 residues. In DNA form, the CDR3 reads TGCGCCAGCAGTGAGTCGATGGGACTAGCGGGGGGTTATGCTAGCACAGATACGCAGTATTTT. Translation gives CASSESMGLAGGYASTDTQYF.

The CDR3 nucleotides are TGTGCCAGCTCACAGACAGGGGGCAAGATGAACACTGAAGCTTTCTTT. Translated, it gives CASSQTGGKMNTEAFF. J is TRBJ1-1 and V is TRBV18, with TRBD1 matching 10 bases. Germline loops: CDR1 KGHSH, CDR2 LQKENI. The V gene end was trimmed by 4 bases and the J gene end by 0 bases; junction bases not matched to a gene: 5. The CDR3 runs 16 residues.

The chain has TRBV7-9 and TRBJ2-2; no reliable D call. Germline V CDR1 and CDR2: SEHNR, FQNEAQ (reference sequence). This CDR3 region has 16 residues. Trimming took 1 base from V and 3 from J, leaving 12 bases between them. The CDR3 nucleotides read TGTGCCAGCAGCTTAGGTTGGGCTCCCCACACCGGGGAGCTGTTTTTT. Protein: CASSLGWAPHTGELFF.

This chain joins TRBV11-2 and TRBJ1-1; 8 nucleotides line up with TRBD1. The CDR3 consists of 15 residues. Germline values: CDR1 SGHAT, CDR2 FQNNGV. The junction had 5 bases not matched to a gene; V was cut back by 5 bases and J by 0 bases. The CDR3 is CASSPRTGLNTEAFF. CDR3 bases: TGTGCCAGCAGCCCAAGGACAGGGTTGAACACTGAAGCTTTCTTT.

CDR3 nucleotide sequence: TGTGCCAGCAGATTGGACAGCCGCTCTGGAAACACCATATATTTT. It encodes CASRLDSRSGNTIYF. This rearrangement joins TRBV7-9 to TRBJ1-3; perhaps TRBD1 as D (6 bases). V was cut by 6 bases and J by 0 bases, with 12 bases left in between. The CDR3 extends over 15 amino acids. From germline, CDR1 is SEHNR and CDR2 FQNEAQ (reference sequence).

CDR3 sequence: CATQRAPNTGELFF. The DNA of the CDR3 is TGTGCCACCCAGCGGGCCCCGAACACCGGGGAGCTGTTTTTT. The chain has TRBV10-3 and TRBJ2-2; TRBD2 is a possible D gene (6 bases). From germline, CDR1 is ENHRY and CDR2 SYGVKD. The CDR3 is made up of 14 amino acids. V was pared by 10 bases and J by 0 bases, with 12 bases between.

This chain uses TRBV5-6 with TRBJ1-5; D is possibly TRBD1 (6 bases). The CDR3 is 17 amino acids. From germline, CDR1 is SGHDT and CDR2 YYEEEE. The V and J ends lost 1 base and 0 bases respectively, with 14 bases between them. The DNA for the CDR3 is TGTGCCAGCAGCTTGCGGGACACCCTATATAGCAATCAGCCCCAGCATTTT. Residues: CASSLRDTLYSNQPQHF.

With respect to this clone: Additional DNA sequences in this sample encode the identical CDR3. The chain recombines TRBV5-1 with TRBJ1-1; no definite D call. The CDR3 length is 15 residues. CDR1 SGHRS and CDR2 YFSETQ come from the germline V gene. V was pared by 0 bases and J by 0 bases, with 9 bases between. In DNA, the CDR3 is TGCGCCAGCAGCTTGGGGCAGGCTATGAACACTGAAGCTTTCTTT. Translation: CASSLGQAMNTEAFF.

J is TRBJ1-1 and V is TRBV7-2; a weak D match, TRBD1 (5 bases). Trimming cost V 8 bases and J 4 bases, with 17 bases left between them. This CDR3 comprises 14 residues. The germline V gene encodes CDR1 SGHTA and CDR2 FQGNSA. CDR3 DNA: TGTGCCAGCGCTCCCGGGCAGGGTACCACTGAAGCTTTCTTT. Its translation: CASAPGQGTTEAFF.

The CDR3 region has the DNA TGTGCCAGCTCACCCTCACTCCTTGGCAATGAGCAGTTCTTC. Residues: CASSPSLLGNEQFF. The V gene is TRBV18, the J gene TRBJ2-1; D call uncertain. V was shortened by 3 bases and J by 6 bases, with 12 bases between the two germline ends. Germline CDR1 KGHSH, CDR2 LQKENI. There are 14 residues in the CDR3.

A single count supports this clone. The gene calls are TRBV27 and TRBJ2-1; 8 nucleotides line up with TRBD2. CDR1 and CDR2 from the germline V gene are MNHEY and SMNVEV (reference sequence). This CDR3 region has 17 residues. With 5 bases clipped from V and 2 bases from J, the junction kept 11 bases outside the gene matches. The CDR3 protein is CASSRRLSGVTYNEQFF. The CDR3 DNA reads TGTGCCAGCAGTCGACGCCTTAGCGGGGTGACCTACAATGAGCAGTTCTTC.

The chain carries TRBV5-6 and TRBJ2-5; 9 nucleotides line up with TRBD2. The CDR3 runs to 14 residues. Germline V gene lookup returns CDR1 SGHDT and CDR2 YYEEEE. V lost 8 bases and J lost 5; bases outside the gene matches: 10. The CDR3 nucleotides read TGTGCCAGTCAGGAGCGGGGGGCATGGGAGACCCAGTACTTC. The encoded protein is CASQERGAWETQYF. Full variable domain (rest looked up from reference TRBV5-6 and TRBJ2-5): DAGVTQSPTHLIKTRGQQVTLRCSPKSGHDTVSWYQQALGQGPQFIFQYYEEEERQRGNFPDRFSGHQFPNYSSELNVNALLLGDSALYLCASQERGAWETQYFGPGTRLLVL.

For the CDR3, the DNA is TGCAGCGTTGAAGATCGCAAGACAGTCTATGGCTACACCTTC. It encodes CSVEDRKTVYGYTF. This chain uses TRBV29-1 with TRBJ1-2; D perhaps matches TRBD1 (5 bases). From germline, CDR1 is SQVTM and CDR2 ANQGSEA. This CDR3 contains 14 residues. V was pared by 0 bases and J by 4 bases, with 12 bases between.

V is TRBV28 and J is TRBJ2-5; D might be TRBD2 (6 bases). The CDR3 consists of 14 residues. V was pared by 10 bases and J by 0 bases, with 15 bases between. Germline CDR1 MDHEN, CDR2 SYDVKM. The CDR3 spells CATLNGGYQETQYF. The CDR3 DNA follows: TGTGCCACCCTAAACGGAGGGTACCAAGAGACCCAGTACTTC.

The J gene is TRBJ2-2, the V gene TRBV5-1; D not resolved. The CDR3 is 14 amino acids. V was clipped by 0 bases and J by 2 bases, with 5 bases between them. Per the germline V gene, CDR1 is SGHRS and CDR2 is YFSETQ. CDR3 protein: CASSLAPNTGELFF. The CDR3 DNA is TGCGCCAGCAGCTTGGCCCCAAACACCGGGGAGCTGTTTTTT.

The V gene is TRBV5-4, the J gene TRBJ2-7, with D possibly being TRBD1 (5 bases). Germline V gene data show CDR1 as SGHNT and CDR2 as YYREEE (reference sequence). The V end was cut by 4 bases, the J end by 6 bases, with 14 bases between. The CDR3 runs 13 residues. CDR3 protein: CASSPQGSLEQYF. In DNA, the CDR3 is TGTGCCAGCAGCCCCCAGGGCTCCCTCGAGCAGTACTTC.

The genes are TRBV5-1 and TRBJ1-1; the match to TRBD1 covers 8 bases. V lost 2 bases to trimming and J lost 6 bases; unmatched junction nucleotides: 6. From germline, CDR1 is SGHRS and CDR2 YFSETQ. The CDR3 spans 14 residues. CDR3 sequence: CASSLTQTGAEAFF. In DNA form, the CDR3 reads TGCGCCAGCAGCTTAACCCAGACAGGGGCTGAAGCTTTCTTT.

The chain has TRBV19 and TRBJ2-4; 12 nucleotides line up with TRBD2. This CDR3 contains 12 residues. Germline CDR1 LNHDA, CDR2 SQIVND (reference sequence). V shed 4 bases and J 13 bases; nucleotides not matched to a gene: 2. The CDR3 DNA is TGTGCCAGTAGTACCGGACTAGCGGGGCAGTACTTC. This translates into CASSTGLAGQYF.

This clone is a singleton in its sample. The chain joins TRBV27 to TRBJ1-1; TRBD1 might be the D (5 bases). This CDR3 comprises 16 residues. Trimming cost V 5 bases and J 5 bases, with 21 bases left between them. Germline V gives CDR1 MNHEY, CDR2 SMNVEV (reference sequence). CDR3 protein: CASSLQPPTGTTEAFF. The CDR3 DNA reads as TGTGCCAGCAGTCTCCAACCTCCTACAGGTACGACTGAAGCTTTCTTT.

This chain uses TRBV4-1 with TRBJ2-3, with 9 bases matching TRBD2. Germline-derived CDR1 and CDR2 are MGHRA and YSYEKL. The trim removed 1 base at V and 8 bases at J, leaving 1 base unmatched. The CDR3 contains 13 residues. In DNA form, the CDR3 reads TGCGCCAGCAGCCAAGTTAGCGGGGGTACGCAGTATTTT. It translates to CASSQVSGGTQYF.

The V call is TRBV4-1, the J call TRBJ2-1; possibly TRBD1 for D (6 bases). The CDR3 extends over 12 amino acids. With 3 bases removed from V and 8 bases from J, the gap between germline ends came to 8 bases. Looked up from germline, CDR1 is MGHRA and CDR2 is YSYEKL. The CDR3 coding sequence is TGCGCCAGCAGCCAGGGGGCGGATGAGCAGTTCTTC. Protein sequence: CASSQGADEQFF.

V is TRBV5-5 and J is TRBJ2-1, with D maybe TRBD1 (5 bases). Per germline, CDR1 SGHKS and CDR2 YYEKEE (reference sequence). This CDR3 comprises 16 residues. V was cut by 0 bases and J by 5 bases, with 15 bases left in between. The CDR3 sequence: CASSLGWQGGNNEQFF. Written as DNA, the CDR3 is TGTGCCAGCAGCTTGGGGTGGCAGGGTGGAAACAATGAGCAGTTCTTC.

V and J are TRBV29-1 and TRBJ2-5; TRBD2 is a possible D gene (5 bases). The ends were cut back, 3 bases at V and 4 bases at J, with 15 bases in the middle. The CDR3 has 14 amino acids. Germline loops: CDR1 SQVTM, CDR2 ANQGSEA. CDR3 bases: TGCAGCGTTGACGGGAAGGCCGAGGGAGAGACCCAGTACTTC. This encodes CSVDGKAEGETQYF. Looking up the rest from reference TRBV29-1 and TRBJ2-5 gives the full variable domain: SAVISQKPSRDICQRGTSLTIQCQVDSQVTMMFWYRQQPGQSLTLIATANQGSEATYESGFVIDKFPISRPNLTFSTLTVSNMSPEDSSIYLCSVDGKAEGETQYFGPGTRLLVL.

The chain couples TRBV5-4 to TRBJ1-3, with 7 nucleotides matching TRBD1. Germline V lookup: CDR1 SGHNT, CDR2 YYREEE (reference sequence). The CDR3 has 15 amino acids. V dropped 5 bases and J dropped 2; count of bases not matched to a gene: 7. The CDR3 DNA follows: TGTGCCAGCAGTCGTGACAGGGTGCCTGGAAACACCATATATTTT. This sequence encodes CASSRDRVPGNTIYF.

The chain uses TRBV6-6 and TRBJ2-3; 8 positions match TRBD2. CDR3 length equals 16 residues. CDR1 is MNHNY and CDR2 is SVGAGI in the germline V gene (reference sequence). Trimming at V came to 0 bases and at J to 1 base, leaving 3 bases not matched to a gene. CDR3 nucleotide sequence: TGTGCCAGCAGTTACTCACGGCGGGGGGGCACAGATACGCAGTATTTT. This sequence encodes CASSYSRRGGTDTQYF.